The 24 T cell receptor beta chains in this list originate from one sample, sequenced in a study of blood T cell repertoires in COVID-19. TCRdb's copy holds only in-frame clones and misses some; the assay was immunoSEQ multiplex PCR. The top ten clones hold under 7% of a sample with over 130,000 clones, roughly 86% of them seen once. The specimen sequenced was peripheral blood. The receptors stem from a human donor in a cohort sampled during active COVID-19.

The V call is TRBV5-4, the J call TRBJ2-2; 7 positions match TRBD2. Germline CDR1 and CDR2: SGHNT and YYREEE (reference sequence). Unmatched junction bases numbered 8, after V lost 9 bases and J lost 3 bases. This CDR3 spans 14 amino acids. This chain's CDR3 is CANHQAGYTGELFF. Here the CDR3 DNA reads TGTGCCAATCACCAAGCGGGATACACCGGGGAGCTGTTTTTT.

The chain joins TRBV5-4 to TRBJ2-6, with TRBD1 identical over 7 bases. The germline V gene encodes CDR1 SGHNT and CDR2 YYREEE (reference sequence). Trimming removed 0 bases from V and 0 bases from J; junction bases left unmatched: 6. The CDR3 extends over 18 amino acids. The CDR3 DNA sequence: TGTGCCAGCAGCTTGGGACGGGACAGTTGCTCTGGGGCCAACGTCCTGACTTTC. It codes for CASSLGRDSCSGANVLTF.

This chain connects TRBV2 to TRBJ2-7; tentatively, D is TRBD1 (5 bases). The germline V gene has CDR1 SNHLY and CDR2 FYNNEI. This CDR3 contains 14 residues. Trimming removed 6 bases at V and 3 bases at J, with 15 bases between. Here the CDR3 reads CASSWGRVSYEQYF. The CDR3 DNA reads TGTGCCAGCAGCTGGGGCAGGGTGAGCTACGAGCAGTACTTC. Variable domain in full (rest from reference TRBV2 and TRBJ2-7): EPEVTQTPSHQVTQMGQEVILRCVPISNHLYFYWYRQILGQKVEFLVSFYNNEISEKSEIFDDQFSVERPDGSNFTLKIRSTKLEDSAMYFCASSWGRVSYEQYFGPGTRLTVT.

This clone turned up a few times. V usage is TRBV4-1 and J usage is TRBJ2-7; D uncertain. The germline CDR1 and CDR2 sequences are MGHRA and YSYEKL. The CDR3 sequence is 13 residues long. V lost 2 bases, J lost 0 bases, and 5 bases lay in between. Here the CDR3 DNA reads TGCGCCAGCAGCCAACCTAACTCCTACGAGCAGTACTTC. It yields the protein CASSQPNSYEQYF.

The chain carries TRBV7-2 and TRBJ2-1; 8 bases match TRBD2. The germline V gene has CDR1 SGHTA and CDR2 FQGNSA. The CDR3 runs 17 residues. J was trimmed by 2 bases and V by 5 bases; bases with no gene match: 11. The CDR3 loop reads CASSQATGTRAYNEQFF. The CDR3 DNA reads TGTGCCAGCAGCCAGGCCACCGGGACTAGGGCCTACAATGAGCAGTTCTTC.

The chain links TRBV19 to TRBJ1-5; D remains unclear. The V end lost 2 bases, the J end lost 0 bases, and 5 bases lay between the germline ends. Per the germline V gene, CDR1 is LNHDA and CDR2 is SQIVND (reference sequence). CDR3 length: 14 amino acids. CDR3 DNA sequence: TGTGCCAGTAGTATATCCCATAGCAATCAGCCCCAGCATTTT. It yields the protein CASSISHSNQPQHF.

This clone was observed many times. The rearrangement links TRBV7-9 to TRBJ1-2; D may be TRBD1 (6 bases). This CDR3 is built from 13 residues. Germline V gene sequence: CDR1 SEHNR, CDR2 FQNEAQ (reference sequence). V dropped 5 bases and J dropped 6 bases, with 13 bases sitting between them. CDR3 protein: CASSPNNRDGYTF. CDR3 in DNA: TGTGCCAGCAGCCCGAATAACAGGGATGGCTACACCTTC.

V usage is TRBV13 and J usage is TRBJ2-1, with D unresolved. The length of the CDR3 is 14 residues. Germline V gives CDR1 PRHDT, CDR2 FYEKMQ (reference sequence). V shed 1 base and J shed 6 bases, with 10 bases lying between them. This CDR3 is CASSLAARSNEQFF. Here the CDR3 DNA reads TGTGCCAGCAGCTTAGCTGCTAGGAGCAATGAGCAGTTCTTC.

This rearrangement joins TRBV19 to TRBJ2-5; 8 bases agree with TRBD1. CDR3 length: 14 amino acids. Germline values: CDR1 LNHDA, CDR2 SQIVND (reference sequence). After removal of 3 bases from V and 4 bases from J, the junction contained 4 bases not matched to a gene. The CDR3 DNA follows: TGTGCCAGTAGTATCTTGGGACAGGCAGAGACCCAGTACTTC. It translates to CASSILGQAETQYF.

This chain uses TRBV6-5 with TRBJ1-1; 8 nucleotides agree with TRBD1. This CDR3 is built from 14 residues. CDR1 MNHEY and CDR2 SVGAGI come from the germline V gene. The ends lost 5 bases at V and 1 base at J; junction bases unmatched: 3. The CDR3 loop reads CASSRDRSNTEAFF. The CDR3 nucleotides are TGTGCCAGCAGTAGGGACAGGTCGAACACTGAAGCTTTCTTT.

This rearrangement joins TRBV27 to TRBJ1-5; unclear D gene. Germline assignment: CDR1 MNHEY and CDR2 SMNVEV (reference sequence). V was shortened by 6 bases and J by 2 bases, with 8 bases between the two germline ends. The CDR3 is 13 residues long. The CDR3 DNA is TGTGCCAGCAGCCGTTATGGCAATCAGCCCCAGCATTTT. It yields the protein CASSRYGNQPQHF.

The J gene is TRBJ2-1, the V gene TRBV5-5; D gene unclear. The CDR3 is 14 amino acids. Germline V gene lookup returns CDR1 SGHKS and CDR2 YYEKEE (reference sequence). V was trimmed by 6 bases and J by 4 bases, leaving 14 bases between them. CDR3 sequence: CASTTPVRYNEQFF. CDR3 in DNA: TGTGCCAGCACCACTCCTGTTCGATACAATGAGCAGTTCTTC. Variable domain in full (rest from reference TRBV5-5 and TRBJ2-1): DAGVTQSPTHLIKTRGQQVTLRCSPISGHKSVSWYQQVLGQGPQFIFQYYEKEERGRGNFPDRFSARQFPNYSSELNVNALLLGDSALYLCASTTPVRYNEQFFGPGTRLTVL.

As to this clone: Because the CDR3's place on the DNA is in doubt, the DNA is left out and the CDR3 is given as listed by TCRdb. V is TRBV21-1 and J is TRBJ2-1; the table's D call, TRBD1, was not checked against the DNA. TRBV21-1 is labeled a pseudogene. 14 amino acids form the CDR3, both terminal residues included. CDR3: CASSTYRCYNEQFF.

The chain combines TRBV5-1 with TRBJ2-3; D gene uncertain. V lost 0 bases and J 5 bases, leaving 10 bases between the germline ends. Germline V lookup: CDR1 SGHRS, CDR2 YFSETQ. This CDR3 is 14 amino acids long. The CDR3 nucleotides are TGCGCCAGCAGCTTGGAGCCTCCCGGAGATACGCAGTATTTT. This gives the protein CASSLEPPGDTQYF.

This rearrangement joins TRBV6-5 to TRBJ2-5; 8 bases line up with TRBD1. This CDR3 contains 15 residues. Trimming at V came to 6 bases and at J to 5 bases, leaving 11 bases not matched to a gene. From germline, CDR1 is MNHEY and CDR2 SVGAGI. CDR3 amino acids: CASSTQGARLETQYF. The CDR3 nucleotides read TGTGCCAGCAGCACGCAGGGGGCTAGGTTGGAGACCCAGTACTTC.

The chain has TRBV6-5 and TRBJ2-3; TRBD2 matches at 8 bases. V lost 8 bases and J lost 4; bases outside the gene matches: 8. This CDR3 has 14 amino acids. CDR1 is MNHEY and CDR2 is SVGAGI in the germline V gene. The CDR3 nucleotides read TGTGCCAGCGGACAGCGGGAGCGAGCAGATACGCAGTATTTT. It specifies CASGQRERADTQYF.

The rearrangement links TRBV5-1 to TRBJ2-7; 9 bases align to TRBD2. Trimming took 5 bases from V and 6 from J; bases not matched to a gene: 12. CDR3 length: 15 amino acids. CDR1 is SGHRS and CDR2 is YFSETQ in the germline V gene. In nucleotides, the CDR3 is TGCGCCAGCAGAGAACCGGGACTAGCAAGCTCCGAGCAGTACTTC. Its protein product is CASREPGLASSEQYF.

The chain couples TRBV20-1 to TRBJ2-7; D not resolved. CDR1 and CDR2 (germline): DFQATT, SNEGSKA (reference sequence). Trimming pared 3 bases from V and 2 bases from J, leaving 8 bases between. This CDR3 has 12 amino acids. CDR3 nucleotides: TGCAGTGCTAGTACAGAAGCCTACGAGCAGTACTTC. The encoded protein is CSASTEAYEQYF.

CDR3 sequence: CASSLGHGQGLAGGSYEQYF. As DNA, the CDR3 is TGTGCCAGCAGCTTAGGTCATGGACAGGGGTTAGCGGGAGGCTCCTACGAGCAGTACTTC. J is TRBJ2-7 and V is TRBV7-8; D possibly corresponds to TRBD2 (10 bases). V shed 1 base and J shed 0 bases, with 25 bases lying between them. The CDR3 consists of 20 residues. CDR1 and CDR2 from the germline V gene are SGHVS and FQNEAQ.

This chain links TRBV2 with TRBJ1-1; no clear D. Per the germline V gene, CDR1 is SNHLY and CDR2 is FYNNEI. The V end lost 3 bases, the J end lost 2 bases, and 13 bases lay between the germline ends. There are 15 residues in the CDR3. The CDR3 DNA is TGTGCCAGCAGTGAGTTAGCGGGCTCAAACACTGAAGCTTTCTTT. Its translation: CASSELAGSNTEAFF.

The J gene is TRBJ1-1, the V gene TRBV5-8, with TRBD1 identical over 7 bases. Germline trimming cut 0 bases from V and 1 base from J; bases unmatched to any gene: 9. The CDR3 length is 17 residues. Germline V CDR1 and CDR2: SGHTS, YDEGEE. The CDR3 nucleotides read TGTGCCAGCAGCTTGGTGGGCAGGGGGATGAGGAACACTGAAGCTTTCTTT. Translating it yields CASSLVGRGMRNTEAFF.

The chain recombines TRBV12-3 or TRBV12-4 with TRBJ1-1; D gene unclear. V was shortened by 3 bases and J by 3 bases, with 8 bases between the two germline ends. The CDR3 contains 13 residues. CDR3 in amino acids: CASSFTRDTEAFF. CDR3 sequence (DNA): TGTGCCAGCAGTTTTACCCGGGACACTGAAGCTTTCTTT.

J is TRBJ1-5 and V is TRBV10-3, with 8 bases aligning to TRBD1. V lost 4 bases to trimming and J lost 2 bases; unmatched junction nucleotides: 7. CDR3 length: 16 residues. The germline gives CDR1 ENHRY, CDR2 SYGVKD. This chain's CDR3 is CAISGGDRGGNQPQHF. As DNA, the CDR3 is TGTGCCATCAGTGGGGGTGACAGGGGAGGCAATCAGCCCCAGCATTTT.

The chain combines TRBV7-2 with TRBJ1-1; possible D gene TRBD1, 5 bases. This CDR3 region has 16 residues. The germline V and J ends were trimmed by 4 bases and 1 base, with 16 bases remaining between them. Germline V CDR1 and CDR2: SGHTA, FQGNSA. For the CDR3, the DNA is TGTGCCAGCAGCTCCGACAGCCCCGGGCGGAACACTGAAGCTTTCTTT. This codes for CASSSDSPGRNTEAFF.